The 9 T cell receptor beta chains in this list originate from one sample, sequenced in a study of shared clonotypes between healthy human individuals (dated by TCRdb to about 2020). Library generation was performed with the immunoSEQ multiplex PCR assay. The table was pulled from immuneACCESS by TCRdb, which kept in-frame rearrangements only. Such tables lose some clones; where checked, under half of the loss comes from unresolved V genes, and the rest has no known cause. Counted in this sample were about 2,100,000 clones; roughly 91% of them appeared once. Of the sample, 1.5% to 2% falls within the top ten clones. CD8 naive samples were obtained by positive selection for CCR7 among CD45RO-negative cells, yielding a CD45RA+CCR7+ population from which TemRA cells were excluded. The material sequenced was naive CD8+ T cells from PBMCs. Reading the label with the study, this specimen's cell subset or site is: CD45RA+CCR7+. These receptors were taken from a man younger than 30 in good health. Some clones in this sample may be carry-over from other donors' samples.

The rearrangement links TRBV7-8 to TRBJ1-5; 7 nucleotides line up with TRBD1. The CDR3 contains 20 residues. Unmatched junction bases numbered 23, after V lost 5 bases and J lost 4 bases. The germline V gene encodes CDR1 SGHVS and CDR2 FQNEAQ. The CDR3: CASSRLPGQTILGKNQPQHF. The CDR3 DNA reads TGTGCCAGCAGCCGCCTACCGGGACAGACAATACTGGGGAAAAATCAGCCCCAGCATTTT.

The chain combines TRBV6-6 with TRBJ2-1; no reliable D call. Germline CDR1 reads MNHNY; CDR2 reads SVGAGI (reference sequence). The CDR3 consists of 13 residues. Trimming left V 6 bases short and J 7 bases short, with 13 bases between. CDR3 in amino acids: CASRSVSVNEQFF. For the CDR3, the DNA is TGTGCCAGCAGATCAGTGTCTGTGAATGAGCAGTTCTTC.

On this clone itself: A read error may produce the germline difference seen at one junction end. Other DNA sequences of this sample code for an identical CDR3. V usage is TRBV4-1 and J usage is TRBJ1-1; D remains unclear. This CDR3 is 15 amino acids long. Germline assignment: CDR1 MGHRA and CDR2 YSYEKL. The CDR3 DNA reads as TGCGCCAGCAGCCAAGTTGTGGAGCTGAACACTGAGGCTTTCTTT. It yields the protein CASSQVVELNTEAFF.

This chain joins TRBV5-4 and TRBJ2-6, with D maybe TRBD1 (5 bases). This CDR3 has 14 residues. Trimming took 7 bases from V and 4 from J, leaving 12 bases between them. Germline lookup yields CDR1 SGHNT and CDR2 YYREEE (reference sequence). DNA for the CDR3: TGTGCCAGCTCACAGGATGCGGGGGCCAACGTCCTGACTTTC. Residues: CASSQDAGANVLTF.

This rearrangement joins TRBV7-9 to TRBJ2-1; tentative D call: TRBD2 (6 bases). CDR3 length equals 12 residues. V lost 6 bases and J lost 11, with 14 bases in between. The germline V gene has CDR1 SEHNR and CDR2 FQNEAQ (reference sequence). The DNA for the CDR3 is TGTGCCAGCAGATTACCGGGACTCCAGCAGTTCTTC. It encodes CASRLPGLQQFF.

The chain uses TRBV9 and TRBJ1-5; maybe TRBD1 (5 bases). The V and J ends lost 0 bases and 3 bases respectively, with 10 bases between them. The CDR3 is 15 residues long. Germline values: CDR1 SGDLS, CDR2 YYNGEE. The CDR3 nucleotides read TGTGCCAGCAGCGTAGATGGGGGGGACAATCAGCCCCAGCATTTT. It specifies CASSVDGGDNQPQHF.

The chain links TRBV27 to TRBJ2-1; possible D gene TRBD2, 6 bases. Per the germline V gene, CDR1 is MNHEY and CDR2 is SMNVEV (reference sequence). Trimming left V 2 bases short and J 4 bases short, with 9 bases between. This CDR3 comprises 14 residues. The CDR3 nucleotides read TGTGCCAGCAGTTTAGGGCGGGATTACAATGAGCAGTTCTTC. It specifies CASSLGRDYNEQFF.

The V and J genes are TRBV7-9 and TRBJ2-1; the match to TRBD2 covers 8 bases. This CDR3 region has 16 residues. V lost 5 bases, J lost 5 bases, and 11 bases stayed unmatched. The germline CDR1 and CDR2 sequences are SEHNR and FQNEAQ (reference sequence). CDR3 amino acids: CASSTPAQRGNNEQFF. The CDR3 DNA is TGTGCCAGCAGCACCCCGGCCCAGCGGGGGAACAATGAGCAGTTCTTC.

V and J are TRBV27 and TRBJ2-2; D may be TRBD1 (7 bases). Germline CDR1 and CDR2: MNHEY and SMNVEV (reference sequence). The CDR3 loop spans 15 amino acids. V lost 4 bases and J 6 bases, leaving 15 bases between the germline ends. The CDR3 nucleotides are TGTGCCAGCAGTTCAGGGGGGCCGTTCTCCGGGGAGCTGTTTTTT. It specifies CASSSGGPFSGELFF.